These 6 T cell receptor beta chains share one sample of origin, sequenced in a study of neurological immune-mediated disorders. TCRdb re-called the 5' RACE reads with MiXCR, one entry per CDR3 protein. The table records about 55,000 distinct CDR3 sequences, about 4% of them present only once. The sequencing input was PBMCs. The receptors shown here come from a man aged 45-65 years with multiple sclerosis.

This clonotype showed up many times. V usage is TRBV5-1 and J usage is TRBJ1-6; a weak D match, TRBD1 (5 bases). This CDR3 is built from 14 residues. With 5 bases removed from V and 9 bases from J, the gap between germline ends came to 15 bases. Germline V gene data show CDR1 as SGHRS and CDR2 as YFSETQ. The CDR3 here is CASSPTQGSSPLHF. The CDR3 DNA reads TGCGCCAGCAGTCCGACGCAGGGAAGTTCACCCCTCCACTTT.

This clonotype was found many times. The DNA for the CDR3 is TGTGCCAGCAGTGTTTTGGTATTGGAGCAGTACTTC. Translated: CASSVLVLEQYF. This chain uses TRBV2 with TRBJ2-7; no firm D call. The V end lost 4 bases, the J end lost 7 bases, and 11 bases lay between the germline ends. Germline lookup yields CDR1 SNHLY and CDR2 FYNNEI. The CDR3 runs to 12 residues.

This clonotype was seen ten or more times. CDR3 sequence: CASSQDRYGVGGYTF. CDR3 bases: TGTGCCAGCAGCCAAGATCGGTACGGGGTAGGTGGCTACACCTTC. The chain recombines TRBV14 with TRBJ1-2; unclear D gene. The CDR3 runs to 15 residues. Germline V lookup: CDR1 SGHDN, CDR2 FVKESK. V lost 0 bases and J lost 7, with 15 bases in between.

This clonotype came up a few times. The CDR3 DNA is TGCAGCGGGAGGATTGGGGCGGGGGGACCCACAGATACGCAGTATTTT. Translated, it gives CSGRIGAGGPTDTQYF. The chain carries TRBV29-1 and TRBJ2-3, with TRBD2 identical over 8 bases. The CDR3 has 16 amino acids. The V and J ends lost 7 bases and 2 bases, in that order; junction bases with no gene match: 14. The germline V gene has CDR1 SQVTM and CDR2 ANQGSEA.

This clonotype was observed many times. The chain joins TRBV12-3 or TRBV12-4 to TRBJ2-7; D not certain. The V end was cut by 3 bases, the J end by 5 bases, with 5 bases between. The CDR3 is made up of 11 amino acids. The CDR3, as DNA: TGTGCCAGCAGTTTGGCCGACGAGCAGTACTTC. Protein: CASSLADEQYF.

This clonotype showed up many times. The rearrangement joins TRBV5-1 to TRBJ1-5; maybe TRBD1 (5 bases). The V end was cut by 7 bases, the J end by 3 bases, with 17 bases between. This CDR3 comprises 15 residues. The germline gives CDR1 SGHRS, CDR2 YFSETQ. This chain's CDR3 is CASGGQGPHNQPQHF. CDR3 in DNA: TGCGCCAGCGGTGGTCAGGGTCCCCACAATCAGCCCCAGCATTTT.